Listed below are T cell receptor beta chains from one sample, sequenced in a study of blood T cell repertoires in COVID-19. Clones were sequenced by immunoSEQ multiplex PCR, and TCRdb holds only the in-frame ones, with some missing. The sample records some 80,000 clones, roughly 85% being singletons. The sample was peripheral blood. The receptors were gathered from a woman between 70 and 85 years old with acute or convalescent COVID-19. Each CDR3 is given with its conserved first and last residue. D genes are given only for firm matches. Clone size, where shown, is once, few, many, or a class for clones that have expanded.

d_call j_call v_call clone_size cdr3_aa cdr3_nt
TRBD2 TRBJ2-1 TRBV24-1 - CATGLAEYNEQFF TGTGCCACCGGACTAGCGGAGTACAATGAGCAGTTCTTC
- TRBJ2-1 TRBV20-1 - CSASLGPQGEQFF TGCAGTGCTAGTTTGGGTCCTCAGGGTGAGCAGTTCTTC
- TRBJ1-4 TRBV12-5 - CASGSTANEKLFF TGTGCTAGTGGTTCCACGGCTAATGAAAAACTGTTTTTT
TRBD2 TRBJ2-1 TRBV18 - CASSPRSSAGGGNEQFF TGTGCCAGCTCACCACGTTCCTCAGCGGGGGGGGGCAATGAGCAGTTCTTC
- TRBJ1-2 TRBV6-5 - CASRQGWANYGYTF TGTGCCAGCAGACAGGGTTGGGCTAACTATGGCTACACCTTC
- TRBJ2-7 TRBV24-1 few CATSDFHRPYEQYF TGTGCCACCAGTGATTTCCACAGGCCCTACGAGCAGTACTTC
TRBD2 TRBJ2-2 TRBV9 - CASSVDTSDHGELFF TGTGCCAGCAGCGTAGACACTAGCGACCACGGGGAGCTGTTTTTT
- TRBJ2-1 TRBV7-9 - CASSTELRYNEQFF TGTGCCAGCAGCACGGAGTTACGCTACAATGAGCAGTTCTTC
TRBD1 TRBJ1-1 TRBV3-1/TRBV3-2 - CASSYGTGGTEAFF TGTGCCAGCAGCTACGGGACAGGGGGTACTGAAGCTTTCTTT
TRBD1 TRBJ1-1 TRBV3-1/TRBV3-2 - CASSQWGTGNTEAFF TGTGCCAGCAGCCAATGGGGGACAGGGAACACTGAAGCTTTCTTT
TRBD1 TRBJ2-7 TRBV18 - CASSPDGTGDSYEQYF TGTGCCAGCTCACCAGATGGGACAGGGGATAGCTACGAGCAGTACTTC
- TRBJ2-5 TRBV7-8 - CASSLWNSRGQETQYF TGTGCCAGCAGCTTATGGAACTCCAGGGGACAAGAGACCCAGTACTTC
TRBD2 TRBJ2-3 TRBV5-1 - CASSLVLAGEGDTQYF TGCGCCAGCAGCTTGGTCCTAGCGGGAGAAGGAGATACGCAGTATTTT
TRBD2 TRBJ2-7 TRBV5-1 - CASSLLPSGSPGRRTYEQYF TGCGCCAGCAGCTTGCTTCCTAGCGGGAGTCCTGGGCGTCGAACCTACGAGCAGTACTTC
- TRBJ1-4 TRBV10-1 - CASSAGVVGEKLFF TGCGCCAGCAGTGCGGGGGTCGTGGGTGAAAAACTGTTTTTT
TRBD1 TRBJ1-5 TRBV5-1 - CASSLDHRGGNQPQHF TGCGCCAGCAGCTTGGATCACAGGGGCGGCAATCAGCCCCAGCATTTT
TRBD1 TRBJ2-6 TRBV6-1 - CASSGTGAFSGANVLTF TGTGCCAGCAGTGGGACAGGGGCCTTCTCTGGGGCCAACGTCCTGACTTTC
- TRBJ1-5 TRBV2 - CASGDMTYNQPQHF TGTGCCAGCGGGGACATGACTTACAATCAGCCCCAGCATTTT
TRBD2 TRBJ2-1 TRBV2 - CASSTSGIGNEQFF TGTGCCAGCAGTACTAGCGGGATAGGCAATGAGCAGTTCTTC
TRBD2 TRBJ2-1 TRBV15 - CATSRGLAGAYNEQFF TGTGCCACCAGCAGAGGACTAGCGGGAGCCTACAATGAGCAGTTCTTC
TRBD1 TRBJ2-7 TRBV18 - CASSPETTGTGNYEQYF TGTGCCAGCTCACCCGAAACAACCGGGACAGGGAACTACGAGCAGTACTTC
- TRBJ2-1 TRBV19 - CASSIGLYNEQFF TGTGCCAGTAGTATAGGACTGTACAATGAGCAGTTCTTC
- TRBJ2-1 TRBV5-1 - CASSSGRNEQFF TGCGCCAGCAGCAGCGGGCGCAATGAGCAGTTCTTC
TRBD2 TRBJ2-1 TRBV6-6 - CASSYYEREPYEQFF TGTGCCAGCAGTTACTATGAGCGGGAGCCGTATGAGCAGTTCTTC
TRBD2 TRBJ2-7 TRBV10-3 - CAISGSSGSRSSYEQYF TGTGCCATCAGTGGGTCTAGCGGGAGCCGTAGCTCCTACGAGCAGTACTTC
TRBD1 TRBJ1-5 TRBV12-5 - CASGLGPPADRLEGQPQHF TGTGCTAGTGGTTTGGGCCCGCCCGCGGACAGGCTGGAAGGTCAGCCCCAGCATTTT
TRBD1 TRBJ1-1 TRBV10-3 - CAISEARGTEAFF TGTGCCATCAGTGAGGCCAGGGGGACTGAAGCTTTCTTT
- TRBJ2-7 TRBV7-9 - CASSPVSPRSYEQYF TGTGCCAGCAGCCCTGTTTCTCCCCGTTCCTACGAGCAGTACTTC
- TRBJ2-3 TRBV5-1 - CASSLGLYPDTQYF TGCGCCAGCAGCTTGGGCCTATATCCAGATACGCAGTATTTT
TRBD2 TRBJ2-1 TRBV4-1 - CASSQVAGPYNEQFF TGCGCCAGCAGCCAAGTAGCGGGACCTTACAATGAGCAGTTCTTC
- TRBJ2-7 TRBV5-4 few CASSLDPGSYEQYF TGTGCCAGCAGCTTGGATCCCGGGAGCTACGAGCAGTACTTC
TRBD1 TRBJ1-1 TRBV5-1 - CASSSGGRNTEAFF TGCGCCAGCAGCTCAGGGGGGAGGAACACTGAAGCTTTCTTT
TRBD1 TRBJ1-1 TRBV6-6 - CASSQWDRSTEAFF TGTGCCAGCAGTCAATGGGACAGGAGCACTGAAGCTTTCTTT
- TRBJ1-6 TRBV7-2 - CASSREGPLHF TGTGCCAGCAGCCGAGAGGGACCCCTCCACTTT
- TRBJ2-7 TRBV19 few CASSIVWQNYEQYF TGTGCCAGTAGTATAGTGTGGCAGAACTACGAGCAGTACTTC
TRBD2 TRBJ2-1 TRBV24-1 - CATSDPIAGGKNEQFF TGTGCCACCAGTGACCCCATAGCGGGAGGAAAGAATGAGCAGTTCTTC
TRBD2 TRBJ2-1 TRBV5-8 - CASRVGLDSYNEQFF TGTGCCAGCAGGGTAGGACTAGATTCCTACAATGAGCAGTTCTTC
- TRBJ1-5 TRBV2 - CASSVAQGFEGSNQPQHF TGTGCCAGCAGTGTAGCGCAGGGGTTTGAAGGCAGCAATCAGCCCCAGCATTTT
TRBD1 TRBJ1-1 TRBV28 - CATTRQGQANTEAFF TGTGCCACCACCCGCCAGGGACAGGCGAACACTGAAGCTTTCTTT
TRBD1 TRBJ2-7 TRBV2 - CASSGTGTGGDEQYF TGTGCCAGCAGCGGAACCGGGACAGGGGGAGACGAGCAGTACTTC
TRBD2 TRBJ2-1 TRBV19 once CASSIISGRAGEQFF TGTGCCAGTAGTATAATTAGCGGGAGGGCAGGGGAGCAGTTCTTC
- TRBJ1-2 TRBV12-3/TRBV12-4 - CASSPGGIDGYTF TGTGCCAGCAGCCCGGGGGGGATAGATGGCTACACCTTC
- TRBJ1-5 TRBV2 - CASSEEAAINQPQHF TGTGCCAGCAGTGAGGAGGCGGCGATCAATCAGCCCCAGCATTTT
- TRBJ1-4 TRBV7-6 - CASSFGGAHGNEKLFF TGTGCCAGCAGCTTTGGGGGGGCGCACGGTAATGAAAAACTGTTTTTT
- TRBJ1-6 TRBV10-1 - CASSESGRNSPLHF TGCGCCAGCAGTGAGTCCGGCAGGAATTCACCCCTCCACTTT
- TRBJ1-6 TRBV27 - CASSLRGTNSPLHF TGTGCCAGCAGTTTAAGGGGCACTAATTCACCCCTCCACTTT
TRBD2 TRBJ2-7 TRBV7-2 - CASSLTWAGGTYEQYF TGTGCCAGCAGCTTAACTTGGGCGGGAGGAACATACGAGCAGTACTTC
- TRBJ2-1 TRBV15 few CATSRDFIGGTSSYNEQFF TGTGCCACCAGCAGAGATTTTATTGGCGGGACGAGCTCCTACAATGAGCAGTTCTTC
- TRBJ2-2 TRBV7-2 - CASSLAINTGELFF TGTGCCAGCAGCTTAGCTATCAACACCGGGGAGCTGTTTTTT
TRBD2 TRBJ2-2 TRBV20-1 few CSASSASGNTGELFF TGCAGTGCTAGTTCCGCTAGCGGGAACACCGGGGAGCTGTTTTTT
TRBD1 TRBJ2-1 TRBV24-1 once CATSDSGTGKGGNEQFF TGTGCCACCAGTGACTCCGGGACAGGCAAGGGGGGCAATGAGCAGTTCTTC
- TRBJ1-1 TRBV11-3 few CASSLGGSRTEAFF TGTGCCAGCAGCTTAGGAGGTAGTAGGACTGAAGCTTTCTTT
TRBD1 TRBJ1-6 TRBV7-3 - CASSLGDSFSPLHF TGTGCCAGCAGCTTAGGGGACAGTTTTTCACCCCTCCACTTT
- TRBJ2-7 TRBV21-1 - CASSKPGQGSEQYF TGTGCCAGCAGCAAGCCGGGACAGGGAAGCGAGCAGTACTTC
- TRBJ2-7 TRBV10-1 - CASSEGREQYF TGCGCCAGCAGTGAAGGGAGGGAGCAGTACTTC
- TRBJ2-2 TRBV15 - CATSRDRGPGELFF TGTGCCACCAGCAGAGATAGAGGGCCCGGGGAGCTGTTTTTT
TRBD1 TRBJ1-2 TRBV29-1 - CSVGQAVYGYTF TGCAGCGTCGGACAGGCTGTCTATGGCTACACCTTC